This T cell receptor beta chain stems from a study of shared clonotypes between healthy human individuals. Study-wide context: The people who gave samples were a couple of women and a few men aged 18 to 49.

TCRdb's table, derived via immunoSEQ multiplex PCR, lists solely in-frame clones and lacks some. This table holds more than 1.2 million clones, around 98.5% found once. The sequence was obtained from a man aged 25-40 years in good health. The material sequenced was naive CD4+ T cells sorted from blood. Subset in this sample: CD45RA+ positively selected.

The CDR3 loop is CASSLLRVGPGHSNQPQHF. CDR3 bases: TGTGCCAGCAGCCTACTACGGGTTGGGCCAGGACATAGCAATCAGCCCCAGCATTTT. The chain joins TRBV7-4 to TRBJ1-5; maybe TRBD1 (5 bases). Germline CDR1 reads SGHVT; CDR2 reads SQSDAQ. Between the trimmed V and J ends, which lost 5 bases and 0 bases, there was a span of 23 bases. The CDR3 runs to 19 residues.